The present T cell receptor beta chain was sequenced within a study of OX40 agonist ivuxolimab in advanced cancers. Clones were read by immunoSEQ multiplex PCR, and TCRdb kept only the in-frame ones, dropping some. The sample lists under 80,000 clones; roughly 86% were seen once. The CDR3 length is 14 residues. The germline V gene has CDR1 KGHSH and CDR2 LQKENI. Trimming took off 6 bases at V and 3 bases at J, with 14 bases between the two ends. This clonotype originated in an adult with an advanced solid tumor such as melanoma, head and neck, liver or kidney cancer. The chain joins TRBV18 to TRBJ1-1; no firm D call. The source was CD4+ or CD8+ T cells sorted from blood, collected in a trial of the OX40 agonist ivuxolimab. This chain's CDR3 is CASSPAPGDTEAFF. In nucleotides, the CDR3 is TGTGCCAGCTCCCCGGCCCCGGGAGACACTGAAGCTTTCTTT. The complete variable domain, with remaining parts taken from reference TRBV18 and TRBJ1-1, reads NAGVMQNPRHLVRRRGQEARLRCSPMKGHSHVYWYRQLPEEGLKFMVYLQKENIIDESGMPKERFSAEFPKEGPSILRIQQVVRGDSAAYFCASSPAPGDTEAFFGQGTRLTVV.